This T cell receptor beta chain comes out of a study of blood T cell repertoires in COVID-19 (dated by TCRdb to 2020 to 2022). Describing the broader study: Samples from collaborators originated in the United States, Italy and Spain and spanned both the acute and convalescent phases of COVID-19. Where available, HLA class I and class II types were obtained from metadata supplied by the sample provider rather than from assay-based typing. The repertoires were released in a freely available public database meant as a resource for research on the immune response to SARS-CoV-2. Samples were obtained from the ongoing ImmuneRACE study (first 160 participants) and from some 1,200 subjects provided by 6 global collaborators. The prospective study material was composed of cDNA or gDNA derived from T cells, B-cell-depleted T cells, or PBMCs. Sample metadata almost always included a de-identified subject ID, COVID-19 status, age in years and sex. Deeply sampled blood TCRbeta repertoires from subjects exposed to, actively infected with, or recovered from COVID-19 were included in the dataset.

Participants in the prospective study were enrolled through a virtual design, were aged roughly 18 to 100 years, and lived in approximately 25 United States geographic areas. In the prospective study, cohorts were assigned on the basis of participant-reported clinical history obtained from a screening survey and a study questionnaire. ImmuneRACE Cohort 3 recovered participants were defined by two consecutive negative NP/OP PCR tests, healthcare professional clearance, or symptom resolution. In the prospective study, mobile phlebotomists collected whole blood, serum and a nasopharyngeal or oropharyngeal swab from each participant. Additional blood draws and questionnaires over an approximately two-month period could optionally be provided by prospective study participants. Blood samples from the prospective study were shipped frozen or at room temperature prior to DNA extraction. TCRbeta CDR3 regions were amplified from genomic DNA by means of the immunoSEQ Assay, a bias-controlled multiplex PCR. As for the authors' bioinformatics: The number of nucleated cells in each sample was estimated by amplification of reference gene primers within the assay. To quantify the absolute abundance of each unique TCRbeta CDR3 rearrangement, sequence reads were collapsed and filtered. Productive Simpson clonality was computed per sample as the square root of Simpson's diversity index over productive rearrangements. This is the immuneACCESS table as TCRdb keeps it, with only in-frame sequences that have V and J called. A part of the clones is gone; compared with another copy, unresolved V genes explain less than half, and the rest is unexplained. V, J and clone size reflect that table, while D and trimming were determined from the DNA. This sample is represented by 110,000 to 150,000 clones; around 73% of them were singletons. The ten most abundant clones make up more than 5% of the sample.

The paper as a whole reports these results and caveats: Clinical and demographic metadata were provided uncurated, with the amount varying by source and participant.

Worth noting for this clone: Its specific antigen is unknown. No clone much larger than this one lies a single base away; base qualities are absent.

The clonotype comes from a woman between 45 and 60 years old who had recovered from COVID-19. Source material: PBMCs or T cells enriched from blood (not recorded which).

In nucleotide form, the sequence is TGTGCCAGCAGTTTAGGAGGTTTCATGAACACTGAAGCTTTCTTT. Its translation is CASSLGGFMNTEAFF. Rearrangement joined TRBV28 to TRBJ1-1; the D gene is not confidently resolved. The CDR3 runs 15 residues from the cysteine to the phenylalanine. The DNA shown is the 45-base CDR3, in frame from base 1. Trimming removed 2 bases from V and 0 bases from J, leaving 10 bases between the germline ends. From the germline V gene, CDR1 is MDHEN and CDR2 is SYDVKM. When the CDR3 is completed using the reference TRBV28 and TRBJ1-1 genes on either side, the full variable domain is DVKVTQSSRYLVKRTGEKVFLECVQDMDHENMFWYRQDPGLGLRLIYFSYDVKMKEKGDIPEGYSVSREKKERFSLILESASTNQTSMYLCASSLGGFMNTEAFFGQGTRLTVV.